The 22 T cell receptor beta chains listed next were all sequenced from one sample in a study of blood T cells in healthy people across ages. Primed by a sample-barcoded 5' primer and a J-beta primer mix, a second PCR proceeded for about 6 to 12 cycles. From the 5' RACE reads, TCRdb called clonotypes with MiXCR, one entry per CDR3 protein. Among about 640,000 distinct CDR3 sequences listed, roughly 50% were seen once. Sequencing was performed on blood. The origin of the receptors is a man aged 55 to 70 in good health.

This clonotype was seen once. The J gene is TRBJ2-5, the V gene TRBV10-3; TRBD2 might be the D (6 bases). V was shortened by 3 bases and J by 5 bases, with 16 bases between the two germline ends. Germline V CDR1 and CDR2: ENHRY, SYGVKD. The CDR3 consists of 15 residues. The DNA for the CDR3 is TGTGCCATCAGTGAAGGGCAGGGAGGTTGGGAGACCCAGTACTTC. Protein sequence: CAISEGQGGWETQYF.

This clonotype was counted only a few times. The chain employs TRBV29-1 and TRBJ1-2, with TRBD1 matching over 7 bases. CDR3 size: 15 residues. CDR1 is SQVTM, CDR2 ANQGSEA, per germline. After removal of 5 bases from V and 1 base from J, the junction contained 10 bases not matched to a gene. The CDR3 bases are TGCAGCGTTCATGAAGGACAGGCGATTAACTATGGCTACACCTTC. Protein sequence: CSVHEGQAINYGYTF.

The CDR3: CASSLARLGTGYNEQFF. Written as DNA, the CDR3 is TGCGCCAGCAGCTTGGCCCGGTTGGGGACAGGGTACAATGAGCAGTTCTTC. The chain joins TRBV5-1 to TRBJ2-1; 9 bases match TRBD1. Germline V lookup: CDR1 SGHRS, CDR2 YFSETQ. V was clipped by 0 bases and J by 4 bases; unmatched bases: 8. The CDR3 length is 17 residues.

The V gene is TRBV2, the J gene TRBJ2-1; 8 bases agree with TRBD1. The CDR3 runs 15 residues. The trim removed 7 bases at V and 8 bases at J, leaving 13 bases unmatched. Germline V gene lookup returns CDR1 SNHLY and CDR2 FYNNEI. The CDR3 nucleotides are TGTGCCAGCAATCTTATGGGGACAGGTAGCGATGAGCAGTTCTTC. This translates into CASNLMGTGSDEQFF.

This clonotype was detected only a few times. CDR3 in amino acids: CASSLGQDGEQYF. The CDR3 nucleotides are TGCGCCAGCAGCTTGGGACAGGACGGAGAGCAGTACTTC. The chain couples TRBV5-1 to TRBJ2-7; tentatively, D is TRBD1 (6 bases). CDR1 and CDR2 (germline): SGHRS, YFSETQ. The CDR3 loop spans 13 amino acids. V was trimmed by 0 bases and J by 7 bases, leaving 11 bases between them. Complete variable domain (other parts from reference TRBV5-1 and TRBJ2-7): KAGVTQTPRYLIKTRGQQVTLSCSPISGHRSVSWYQQTPGQGLQFLFEYFSETQRNKGNFPGRFSGRQFSNSRSEMNVSTLELGDSALYLCASSLGQDGEQYFGPGTRLTVT.

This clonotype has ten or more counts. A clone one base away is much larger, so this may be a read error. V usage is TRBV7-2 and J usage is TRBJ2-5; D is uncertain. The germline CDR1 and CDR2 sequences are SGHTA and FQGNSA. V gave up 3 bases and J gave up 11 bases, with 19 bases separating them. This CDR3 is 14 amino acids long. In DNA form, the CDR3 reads TGTGCCAGCAGCTTTATCATAGGAAGCAATGAGCAGTACTTC. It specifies CASSFIIGSNEQYF.

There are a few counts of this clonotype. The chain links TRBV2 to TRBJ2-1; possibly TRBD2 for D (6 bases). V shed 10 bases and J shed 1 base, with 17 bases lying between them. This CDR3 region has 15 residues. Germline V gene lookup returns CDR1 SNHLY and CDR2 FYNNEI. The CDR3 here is CATGRDGWSYNEQFF. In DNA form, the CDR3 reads TGTGCCACCGGGCGGGATGGATGGTCCTACAATGAGCAGTTCTTC.

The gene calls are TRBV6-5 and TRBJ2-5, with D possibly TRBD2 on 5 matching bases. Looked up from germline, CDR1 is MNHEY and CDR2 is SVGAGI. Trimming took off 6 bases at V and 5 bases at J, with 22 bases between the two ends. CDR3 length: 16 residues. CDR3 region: CASRALAGRGEETQYF. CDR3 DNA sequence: TGTGCCAGCAGAGCACTTGCAGGACGGGGAGAGGAGACCCAGTACTTC.

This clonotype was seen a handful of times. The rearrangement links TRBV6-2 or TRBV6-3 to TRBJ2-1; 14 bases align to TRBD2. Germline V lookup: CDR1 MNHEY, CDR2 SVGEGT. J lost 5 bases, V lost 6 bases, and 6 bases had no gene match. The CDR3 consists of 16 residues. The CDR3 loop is CASRSPTSGRDNEQFF. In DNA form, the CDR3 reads TGTGCCAGCAGATCCCCGACTAGCGGGAGGGACAATGAGCAGTTCTTC.

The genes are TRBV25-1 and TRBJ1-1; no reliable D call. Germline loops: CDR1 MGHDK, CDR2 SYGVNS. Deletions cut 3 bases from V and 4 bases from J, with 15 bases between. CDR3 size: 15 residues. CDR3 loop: CASSDPTGPGTEAFF. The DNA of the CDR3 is TGTGCCAGCAGTGACCCTACCGGGCCGGGCACTGAAGCTTTCTTT.

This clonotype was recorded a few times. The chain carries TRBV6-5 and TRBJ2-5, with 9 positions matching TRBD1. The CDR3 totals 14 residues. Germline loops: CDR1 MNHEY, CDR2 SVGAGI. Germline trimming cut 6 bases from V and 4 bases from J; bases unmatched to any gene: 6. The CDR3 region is CASRGTGKGETQYF. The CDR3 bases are TGTGCCAGCAGGGGGACAGGGAAGGGAGAGACCCAGTACTTC.

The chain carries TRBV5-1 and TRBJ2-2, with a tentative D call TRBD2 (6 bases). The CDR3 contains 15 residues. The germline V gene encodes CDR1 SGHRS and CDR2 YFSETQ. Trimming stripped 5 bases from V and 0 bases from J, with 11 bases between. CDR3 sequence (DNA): TGCGCCAGCAGAGAGGGACTTTCGAACACCGGGGAGCTGTTTTTT. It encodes CASREGLSNTGELFF.

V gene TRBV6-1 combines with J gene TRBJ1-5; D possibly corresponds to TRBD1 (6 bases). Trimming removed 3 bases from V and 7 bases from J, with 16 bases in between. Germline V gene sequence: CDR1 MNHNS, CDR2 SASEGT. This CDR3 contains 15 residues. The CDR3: CASSEIQGAGQPQHF. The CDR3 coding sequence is TGTGCCAGCAGTGAGATACAGGGAGCGGGGCAGCCCCAGCATTTT.

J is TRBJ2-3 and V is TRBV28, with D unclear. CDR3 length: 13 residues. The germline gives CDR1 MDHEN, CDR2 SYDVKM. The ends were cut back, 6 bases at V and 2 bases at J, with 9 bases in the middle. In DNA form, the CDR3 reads TGTGCCAGCAGGAAGGGCCCCACAGATACGCAGTATTTT. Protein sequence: CASRKGPTDTQYF.

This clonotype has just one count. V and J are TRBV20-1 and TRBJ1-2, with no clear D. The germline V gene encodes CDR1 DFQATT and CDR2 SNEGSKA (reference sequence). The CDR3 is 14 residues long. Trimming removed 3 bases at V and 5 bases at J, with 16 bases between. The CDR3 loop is CSARTESLGYGYTF. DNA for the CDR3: TGCAGTGCTAGGACCGAGTCTCTGGGTTATGGCTACACCTTC.

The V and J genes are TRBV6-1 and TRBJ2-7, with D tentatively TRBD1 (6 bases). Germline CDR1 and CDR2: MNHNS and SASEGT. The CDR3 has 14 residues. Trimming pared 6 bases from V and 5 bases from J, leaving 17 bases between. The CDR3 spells CASSRDRSRNEQYF. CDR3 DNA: TGTGCCAGCAGCCGAGACAGGTCGCGAAACGAGCAGTACTTC.

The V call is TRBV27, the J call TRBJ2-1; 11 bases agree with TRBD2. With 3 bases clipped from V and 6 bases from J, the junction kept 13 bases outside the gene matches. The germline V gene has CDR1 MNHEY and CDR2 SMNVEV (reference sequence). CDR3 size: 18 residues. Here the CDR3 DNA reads TGTGCCAGCAGTTTGAGAGGGGGTGGGACTAGCGGATCCAATGAGCAGTTCTTC. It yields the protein CASSLRGGGTSGSNEQFF.

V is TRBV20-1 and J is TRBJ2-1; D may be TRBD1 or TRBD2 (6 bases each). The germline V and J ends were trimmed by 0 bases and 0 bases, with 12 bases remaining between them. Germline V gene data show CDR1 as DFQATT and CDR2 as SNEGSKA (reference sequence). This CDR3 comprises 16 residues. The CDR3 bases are TGCAGTGCTAGAGACCTCGGGGGCCCCTCCTACAATGAGCAGTTCTTC. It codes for CSARDLGGPSYNEQFF.

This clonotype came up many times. DNA of the CDR3: TGCAGCGCCGGGACAGGGGGTGGCTACACCTTC. Protein product: CSAGTGGGYTF. This chain uses TRBV20-1 with TRBJ1-2; 11 nucleotides line up with TRBD1. The CDR3 is 11 amino acids. Per germline, CDR1 DFQATT and CDR2 SNEGSKA (reference sequence).

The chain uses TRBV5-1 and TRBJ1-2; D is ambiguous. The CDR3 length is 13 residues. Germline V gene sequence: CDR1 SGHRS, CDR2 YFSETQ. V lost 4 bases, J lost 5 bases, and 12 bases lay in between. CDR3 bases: TGCGCCAGCAGCCTAGGTAGTTCATATGGCTACACCTTC. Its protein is CASSLGSSYGYTF.

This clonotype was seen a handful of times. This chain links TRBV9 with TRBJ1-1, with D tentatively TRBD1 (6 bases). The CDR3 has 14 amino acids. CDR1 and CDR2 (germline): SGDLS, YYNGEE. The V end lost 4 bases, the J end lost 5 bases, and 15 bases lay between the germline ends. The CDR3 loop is CASSLLQGGTEAFF. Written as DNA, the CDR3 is TGTGCCAGCAGCCTTTTACAGGGTGGGACTGAAGCTTTCTTT. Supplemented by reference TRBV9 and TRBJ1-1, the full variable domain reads DSGVTQTPKHLITATGQRVTLRCSPRSGDLSVYWYQQSLDQGLQFLIQYYNGEERAKGNILERFSAQQFPDLHSELNLSSLELGDSALYFCASSLLQGGTEAFFGQGTRLTVV.

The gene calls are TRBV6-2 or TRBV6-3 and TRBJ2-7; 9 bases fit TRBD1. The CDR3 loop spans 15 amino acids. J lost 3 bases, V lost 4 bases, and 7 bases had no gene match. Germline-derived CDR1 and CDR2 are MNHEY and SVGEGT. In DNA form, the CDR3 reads TGTGCCAGCAGTTCTCCCGGGACAGGGTACTACGAGCAGTACTTC. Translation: CASSSPGTGYYEQYF.